These T cell receptor beta chains were read from a single sample in a study of T cells after yellow fever vaccination. From the 5' RACE reads, TCRdb called clonotypes with MiXCR, one entry per CDR3 protein. The sample lists roughly 150,000 distinct CDR3 sequences; 6.5% to 8.5% were seen once. Specimen: CD4+ T cells sorted from PBMCs, collected 5 days after the yellow fever booster vaccination. The receptors originated from a man younger than 40 who received the YFV17D yellow fever vaccine. Both conserved end residues are part of each CDR3. D genes are given only for firm matches. Part of the rows lack a size; the others show once, few, many or a class for expanded clones.

TRBJ1-2	TRBV7-2	16	-	-	CASSLALIRKGTGYTF	TGTGCCAGCAGCTTAGCGCTGATCAGGAAAGGTACTGGCTACACCTTC
TRBJ1-1	TRBV7-2	15	many	-	CASSPSGQGLTEAFF	TGTGCCAGCAGCCCATCCGGTCAGGGGCTCACTGAAGCTTTCTTT
TRBJ2-7	TRBV12-3/TRBV12-4	19	few	TRBD2	CASSLAPGGTSGSPYEQYF	TGTGCCAGCAGTTTAGCGCCCGGGGGGACTAGCGGGAGTCCCTACGAGCAGTACTTC
TRBJ2-2	TRBV20-1	15	-	TRBD2	CSAQSSGRGTGELFF	TGCAGTGCTCAATCGAGCGGGAGGGGCACCGGGGAGCTGTTTTTT
TRBJ2-1	TRBV4-3	17	many	-	CASSQGSAGSSYNEQFF	TGCGCCAGCAGCCAAGGGTCGGCAGGGAGCTCCTACAATGAGCAGTTCTTC
TRBJ2-3	TRBV4-3	15	many	TRBD2	CASSQDGREWDTQYF	TGCGCCAGCAGCCAAGATGGGCGGGAGTGGGATACGCAGTATTTT
TRBJ1-2	TRBV28	13	many	TRBD1	CASRGQGLYGYTF	TGTGCCAGCAGGGGACAGGGACTTTATGGCTACACCTTC
TRBJ2-1	TRBV5-4	15	many	-	CASSSRGSSGNEQFF	TGTGCCAGCAGCTCAAGGGGGTCTAGTGGGAATGAGCAGTTCTTC
TRBJ1-2	TRBV10-3	15	-	-	CAISESKRVNYGYTF	TGTGCCATCAGTGAGTCGAAAAGGGTAAACTATGGCTACACCTTC
TRBJ2-7	TRBV5-1	15	many	-	CASSPPAGGIYEQYF	TGCGCCAGCAGCCCCCCTGCTGGCGGGATCTACGAGCAGTACTTC
TRBJ1-1	TRBV28	14	-	-	CASSSGTAGAEAFF	TGTGCCAGCAGCTCAGGGACGGCTGGCGCTGAAGCTTTCTTT
TRBJ1-2	TRBV7-2	12	many	-	CASSLARIGYTF	TGTGCCAGCAGCTTAGCCCGCATAGGCTACACCTTC
TRBJ2-2	TRBV20-1	12	many	TRBD2	CSARRENGELFF	TGCAGTGCTAGGCGGGAGAACGGGGAGCTGTTTTTT
TRBJ1-1	TRBV5-1	14	many	TRBD1	CASSERTGRTEAFF	TGCGCCAGCAGCGAAAGGACAGGGAGGACTGAAGCTTTCTTT
TRBJ2-1	TRBV12-3/TRBV12-4	15	many	TRBD1	CASRTTGTGYNEQFF	TGTGCCAGCAGAACTACCGGGACAGGATACAATGAGCAGTTCTTC
TRBJ1-5	TRBV12-3/TRBV12-4	12	many	-	CASSPGVQPQHF	TGTGCCAGCAGTCCAGGGGTTCAGCCCCAGCATTTT
TRBJ2-3	TRBV7-2	14	many	-	CASSRSMWTDTQYF	TGTGCCAGCAGCCGTTCAATGTGGACAGATACGCAGTATTTT
TRBJ1-1	TRBV30	14	many	TRBD1	CACGQGVTFTEAFF	TGTGCCTGTGGGCAGGGGGTGACCTTCACTGAAGCTTTCTTT